These 18 T cell receptor beta chains came from one sample sequenced in a study of blood T cell repertoires in COVID-19. Sequencing used immunoSEQ multiplex PCR; TCRdb keeps in-frame clones, though not all of them. Seen here are approximately 160,000 clones, about nine tenths observed once, and the top ten hold roughly 4.1%. Sequenced sample: peripheral blood. The receptor source for this set is a woman in her 70s with acute or convalescent COVID-19.

This clone was detected once. The V call is TRBV6-1, the J call TRBJ1-3, with D hard to call. CDR3 length: 16 amino acids. Germline loops: CDR1 MNHNS, CDR2 SASEGT. V lost 0 bases and J lost 0, with 9 bases in between. CDR3 DNA sequence: TGTGCCAGCAGTGAAGCGCTTGGCAGCTCTGGAAACACCATATATTTT. It yields the protein CASSEALGSSGNTIYF.

This chain links TRBV9 with TRBJ1-2; D unclear. Germline V gives CDR1 SGDLS, CDR2 YYNGEE. Trimming removed 0 bases from V and 2 bases from J, with 14 bases in between. The CDR3 is 16 residues long. The CDR3 protein is CASSVGVDSSNYGYTF. CDR3 bases: TGTGCCAGCAGCGTAGGGGTAGACTCCTCAAACTATGGCTACACCTTC.

This clone was observed a single time. The chain carries TRBV7-2 and TRBJ1-1; D gene uncertain. CDR1 is SGHTA and CDR2 is FQGNSA in the germline V gene. Trimming stripped 4 bases from V and 1 base from J, with 13 bases between. This CDR3 contains 15 residues. Here the CDR3 DNA reads TGTGCCAGCAGCTGGCGCGCGGCCGCGAACACTGAAGCTTTCTTT. Translation gives CASSWRAAANTEAFF.

Points on this clone: Mismatch with germline at one junction end may stem from a read error. The chain has TRBV4-2 and TRBJ1-2; a possible D gene is TRBD1 (5 bases). This CDR3 region has 15 residues. Per the germline V gene, CDR1 is LGHNA and CDR2 is YNFKEQ. In DNA form, the CDR3 reads TGTGCCAGCAGCCAAGAGGATCAGGGTAGCTATCGCTACACCTTC. Translation gives CASSQEDQGSYRYTF.

This clone is a singleton in its sample. The chain joins TRBV28 to TRBJ2-2; weak D call: TRBD1 (5 bases). CDR1 is MDHEN, CDR2 SYDVKM, per germline. The CDR3 is made up of 15 amino acids. The V gene lost 2 bases and the J gene lost 1 base, with 8 bases spanning the gap. This CDR3 reads CASSLEQGNTGELFF. The CDR3 coding sequence is TGTGCCAGCAGTTTAGAGCAGGGGAACACCGGGGAGCTGTTTTTT. The variable domain in full, completed from reference TRBV28 and TRBJ2-2, reads DVKVTQSSRYLVKRTGEKVFLECVQDMDHENMFWYRQDPGLGLRLIYFSYDVKMKEKGDIPEGYSVSREKKERFSLILESASTNQTSMYLCASSLEQGNTGELFFGEGSRLTVL.

CDR3 in amino acids: CASSPTGFPYNTIYF. The CDR3 DNA follows: TGTGCCAGCAGCCCGACAGGGTTTCCCTATAACACCATATATTTT. V gene TRBV11-2 combines with J gene TRBJ1-3, with TRBD1 matching over 7 bases. The germline gives CDR1 SGHAT, CDR2 FQNNGV. This CDR3 is built from 15 residues. Losses at the gene ends were 5 bases for V and 7 bases for J; bases not matched to a gene: 11.

This chain connects TRBV5-1 to TRBJ1-2; weak D call: TRBD1 (5 bases). The V and J ends lost 1 base and 8 bases respectively, with 15 bases between them. The V gene's germline CDR1 is SGHRS and CDR2 YFSETQ. CDR3 size: 14 residues. The CDR3: CASSLTGLVRGYTF. CDR3 DNA sequence: TGCGCCAGCAGCTTGACAGGCCTTGTGAGGGGCTACACCTTC.

On this clone: At one end the junction does not follow the germline gene, possibly because of a read error. The chain joins TRBV27 to TRBJ2-1; 8 nucleotides align to TRBD2. The CDR3 length is 13 residues. Looked up from germline, CDR1 is MNHEY and CDR2 is SMNVEV (reference sequence). Here the CDR3 DNA reads TGTGCCAGCAGTTACGGACCGGGGAGCGGGGGAGTCTTC. This translates into CASSYGPGSGGVF.

The V and J genes are TRBV6-5 and TRBJ1-1; no clear D gene. With 2 bases removed from V and 1 base from J, the gap between germline ends came to 8 bases. This CDR3 contains 14 residues. The germline V gene encodes CDR1 MNHEY and CDR2 SVGAGI. This CDR3 reads CASSYGQQNTEAFF. CDR3 sequence (DNA): TGTGCCAGCAGTTACGGGCAGCAGAACACTGAAGCTTTCTTT.

This chain connects TRBV29-1 to TRBJ2-1, with 12 bases matching TRBD2. The CDR3 is made up of 14 amino acids. V trimming: 7 bases; J trimming: 2 bases; junction bases outside the gene matches: 3. CDR1 is SQVTM and CDR2 is ANQGSEA in the germline V gene. In nucleotides, the CDR3 is TGCAGCGCTAGCGGGAGGGCCACCTACAATGAGCAGTTCTTC. Its protein product is CSASGRATYNEQFF.

The chain carries TRBV6-5 and TRBJ1-6, with 9 bases fitting TRBD1. V trimming: 2 bases; J trimming: 7 bases; junction bases outside the gene matches: 3. The length of the CDR3 is 15 residues. The germline CDR1 and CDR2 sequences are MNHEY and SVGAGI. The CDR3 spells CASSYGGQGNSPLHF. In DNA, the CDR3 is TGTGCCAGCAGTTACGGGGGACAGGGAAATTCACCCCTCCACTTT.

This chain links TRBV5-1 with TRBJ2-2; TRBD2 is a possible D gene (5 bases). Per germline, CDR1 SGHRS and CDR2 YFSETQ. This CDR3 contains 14 residues. Trimming shortened V by 3 bases and J by 0 bases, and 6 bases separated the two germline ends. CDR3 sequence reads: CASSSGSNTGELFF. The CDR3 DNA sequence: TGCGCCAGCAGCTCGGGATCGAACACCGGGGAGCTGTTTTTT.

Written as DNA, the CDR3 is TGTGCCAGCAGGGGACTAGAACGTCGCGATGAGCAGTTCTTC. Its translation: CASRGLERRDEQFF. V usage is TRBV27 and J usage is TRBJ2-1; TRBD2 matches 8 bases. Looked up from germline, CDR1 is MNHEY and CDR2 is SMNVEV (reference sequence). V lost 6 bases and J lost 8; bases outside the gene matches: 9. The CDR3 totals 14 residues.

This clone has a single count. The chain carries TRBV5-6 and TRBJ2-5, with 13 bases identical to TRBD2. The CDR3 is made up of 14 amino acids. In germline, CDR1 is SGHDT, CDR2 YYEEEE. Losses at the gene ends were 5 bases for V and 5 bases for J; bases not matched to a gene: 3. The CDR3 region has the DNA TGTGCCAGCAGTGGACTAGCGGGAGCCGAGACCCAGTACTTC. It specifies CASSGLAGAETQYF.

The chain has TRBV18 and TRBJ2-2; D perhaps matches TRBD2 (5 bases). CDR3 size: 15 residues. The V and J ends lost 1 base and 1 base respectively, with 7 bases between them. The germline V gene has CDR1 KGHSH and CDR2 LQKENI. This chain's CDR3 is CASSPHRENTGELFF. DNA for the CDR3: TGTGCCAGCTCACCACACCGGGAGAACACCGGGGAGCTGTTTTTT.

On this clone: Different DNA sequences within this sample yield the same CDR3. The chain uses TRBV6-4 and TRBJ2-1, with a tentative D call TRBD2 (5 bases). V lost 0 bases and J lost 0, with 9 bases in between. Germline CDR1 reads MRHNA; CDR2 reads SNTAGT. The CDR3 is 16 residues long. The CDR3 region is CASSDSTSGSYNEQFF. CDR3 DNA: TGTGCCAGCAGTGACTCTACCAGCGGCTCCTACAATGAGCAGTTCTTC.

The chain joins TRBV10-3 to TRBJ1-6; 9 bases match TRBD1. CDR3 size: 12 residues. The V segment lost 11 bases and the J segment 8 bases; nucleotides outside the gene matches: 4. Germline lookup yields CDR1 ENHRY and CDR2 SYGVKD. CDR3 bases: TGTGCCGCCCGGGACAGGGATTCACCCCTCCACTTT. Amino acid sequence: CAARDRDSPLHF.

The chain carries TRBV18 and TRBJ1-1; TRBD1 aligns across 10 bases. The germline V gene encodes CDR1 KGHSH and CDR2 LQKENI. The CDR3 contains 14 residues. Germline trimming cut 4 bases from V and 1 base from J; bases unmatched to any gene: 0. CDR3 DNA: TGTGCCAGCTCACGGGACAGGGGGAACACTGAAGCTTTCTTT. It codes for CASSRDRGNTEAFF.